The 26 T cell receptor beta chains below all came from one sample that was sequenced in a study of blood T cell repertoires in COVID-19. The method was immunoSEQ multiplex PCR; TCRdb's version includes in-frame clones alone and lacks a portion of them. The sample has some 150,000 clones, nearly 80% seen once. The sequenced sample consisted of peripheral blood. These receptors came from an elderly man with acute or convalescent COVID-19.

The genes are TRBV4-3 and TRBJ2-1, with 8 bases that match TRBD2. V lost 0 bases and J lost 4; bases outside the gene matches: 5. Germline V lookup: CDR1 LGHNA, CDR2 YSLEER. The CDR3 has 16 residues. The CDR3 DNA follows: TGCGCCAGCAGCCAAGAAGGCGGGGGGAAATACAATGAGCAGTTCTTC. This codes for CASSQEGGGKYNEQFF.

The chain combines TRBV6-2 or TRBV6-3 with TRBJ2-2; D remains unclear. With 2 bases removed from V and 4 bases from J, the gap between germline ends came to 17 bases. Looked up from germline, CDR1 is MNHEY and CDR2 is SVGEGT. The CDR3 runs to 17 residues. CDR3 sequence: CASSYGDSLRPTGELFF. CDR3 bases: TGTGCCAGCAGTTACGGAGACTCTCTTCGCCCCACCGGGGAGCTGTTTTTT.

This clone has just one count. The genes are TRBV7-8 and TRBJ2-5; D is perhaps TRBD1 (6 bases). Germline values: CDR1 SGHVS, CDR2 FQNEAQ. The length of the CDR3 is 14 residues. With 2 bases removed from V and 5 bases from J, the gap between germline ends came to 12 bases. CDR3 region: CASSLLGAAETQYF. DNA for the CDR3: TGTGCCAGCAGCTTATTGGGGGCAGCCGAGACCCAGTACTTC.

The chain is built from TRBV7-9 and TRBJ2-6, with D possibly matching TRBD2 (6 bases). Germline V gives CDR1 SEHNR, CDR2 FQNEAQ (reference sequence). The CDR3 has 18 amino acids. Trimming shortened V by 5 bases and J by 0 bases, and 17 bases separated the two germline ends. The CDR3 DNA is TGTGCCAGCAGCGAGGTTGGCGGGGTGGGCTCTGGGGCCAACGTCCTGACTTTC. It yields the protein CASSEVGGVGSGANVLTF.

The V call is TRBV2, the J call TRBJ2-2, with 8 bases that match TRBD2. J lost 5 bases, V lost 9 bases, and 8 bases had no gene match. Germline CDR1 SNHLY, CDR2 FYNNEI. The CDR3 runs 14 residues. The CDR3 DNA is TGTGCCAGTACAGGGACTAGGGCGACCGGGGAGCTGTTTTTT. Translating it yields CASTGTRATGELFF. The variable domain in full, with the rest retrieved from reference TRBV2 and TRBJ2-2, is EPEVTQTPSHQVTQMGQEVILRCVPISNHLYFYWYRQILGQKVEFLVSFYNNEISEKSEIFDDQFSVERPDGSNFTLKIRSTKLEDSAMYFCASTGTRATGELFFGEGSRLTVL.

Worth noting for this clone: In the same sample, other DNA sequences code for this CDR3. The genes are TRBV5-1 and TRBJ2-5, with a tentative D call TRBD1 (5 bases). The CDR3 is 14 residues long. Germline V gives CDR1 SGHRS, CDR2 YFSETQ. The germline V and J ends were trimmed by 0 bases and 5 bases, with 11 bases remaining between them. CDR3 sequence: CASSLEGSGETQYF. DNA of the CDR3: TGCGCCAGCAGCTTGGAGGGGTCTGGTGAGACCCAGTACTTC.

The chain has TRBV6-5 and TRBJ1-1; D call uncertain. The length of the CDR3 is 13 residues. The V gene's germline CDR1 is MNHEY and CDR2 SVGAGI. V was trimmed by 7 bases and J by 0 bases, leaving 9 bases between them. CDR3 sequence: CASMFLMNTEAFF. The CDR3 DNA sequence: TGTGCCAGCATGTTCCTTATGAACACTGAAGCTTTCTTT.

This chain links TRBV19 with TRBJ2-1; 9 positions match TRBD1. Germline assignment: CDR1 LNHDA and CDR2 SQIVND (reference sequence). Trimming cost V 5 bases and J 9 bases; bases outside gene matches: 8. The CDR3 has 14 residues. CDR3 sequence: CASSSGQGSTEQFF. In DNA form, the CDR3 reads TGTGCCAGTAGTTCCGGACAGGGGTCCACTGAGCAGTTCTTC.

The chain uses TRBV10-3 and TRBJ1-5; D possibly corresponds to TRBD1 (6 bases). Germline CDR1 ENHRY, CDR2 SYGVKD. This CDR3 has 13 amino acids. V was pared by 2 bases and J by 4 bases, with 6 bases between. The DNA for the CDR3 is TGTGCCATCAGTGAGGGACAGAATCAGCCCCAGCATTTT. Encoded protein: CAISEGQNQPQHF.

The chain couples TRBV15 to TRBJ2-7; possibly TRBD2 for D (5 bases). CDR1 LNHNV and CDR2 YYDKDF come from the germline V gene (reference sequence). There are 12 residues in the CDR3. Deletions cut 0 bases from V and 7 bases from J, with 7 bases between. CDR3 in amino acids: CATSRDRGEQYV. The CDR3 DNA follows: TGTGCCACCAGCAGAGATCGGGGAGAGCAGTACGTC.

The table lists this clone with a count of one. The rearrangement links TRBV7-9 to TRBJ1-1; D possibly corresponds to TRBD1 (5 bases). The CDR3 spans 12 residues. Germline lookup yields CDR1 SEHNR and CDR2 FQNEAQ (reference sequence). Trimming left V 5 bases short and J 1 base short, with 5 bases between. CDR3 protein: CASSDRNTEAFF. In nucleotides, the CDR3 is TGTGCCAGCAGCGACAGGAACACTGAAGCTTTCTTT.

The V gene is TRBV6-2 or TRBV6-3, the J gene TRBJ1-5; no firm D call. The germline V and J ends were trimmed by 4 bases and 4 bases, with 11 bases remaining between them. The CDR3 covers 14 residues. Germline lookup yields CDR1 MNHEY and CDR2 SVGEGT. CDR3 region: CASSSTGQNQPQHF. In DNA, the CDR3 is TGTGCCAGCAGTTCCACTGGGCAAAATCAGCCCCAGCATTTT.

This clone was found many times. This chain connects TRBV7-2 to TRBJ2-1; no reliable D call. The CDR3 consists of 16 residues. Germline lookup yields CDR1 SGHTA and CDR2 FQGNSA. V was shortened by 1 base and J by 0 bases, with 10 bases between the two germline ends. The chain's CDR3 is CASSLVSQSSYNEQFF. The CDR3, as DNA: TGTGCCAGCAGCTTAGTTTCACAGAGCTCCTACAATGAGCAGTTCTTC.

The V gene is TRBV11-3, the J gene TRBJ2-1; D might be TRBD1 (7 bases). This CDR3 has 15 amino acids. The V end was cut by 3 bases, the J end by 4 bases, with 13 bases between. Germline values: CDR1 SGHNT, CDR2 YENEEA. CDR3: CASSLAGQRYNEQFF. The CDR3 nucleotides are TGTGCCAGCAGCTTGGCGGGACAGAGATACAATGAGCAGTTCTTC. Using reference TRBV11-3 and TRBJ2-1 for the parts outside the CDR3, the full variable domain is EAGVVQSPRYKIIEKKQPVAFWCNPISGHNTLYWYLQNLGQGPELLIRYENEEAVDDSQLPKDRFSAERLKGVDSTLKIQPAELGDSAVYLCASSLAGQRYNEQFFGPGTRLTVL.

V is TRBV5-4 and J is TRBJ1-1; D is ambiguous. The CDR3 has 13 amino acids. V gave up 1 base and J gave up 11 bases, with 15 bases separating them. The V gene's germline CDR1 is SGHNT and CDR2 YYREEE (reference sequence). CDR3 bases: TGTGCCAGCAGCTTGAGTTCAGGCTCGAGCGCTTTCTTT. It translates to CASSLSSGSSAFF. Combining the CDR3 with reference TRBV5-4 and TRBJ1-1 gives the whole variable domain ETGVTQSPTHLIKTRGQQVTLRCSSQSGHNTVSWYQQALGQGPQFIFQYYREEENGRGNFPPRFSGLQFPNYSSELNVNALELDDSALYLCASSLSSGSSAFFGQGTRLTVV.

This clone has a handful of counts. The chain recombines TRBV7-2 with TRBJ2-3; TRBD1 matches at 9 bases. Trimming removed 5 bases from V and 3 bases from J; junction bases left unmatched: 9. CDR1 and CDR2 from the germline V gene are SGHTA and FQGNSA. The CDR3 sequence is 16 residues long. As DNA, the CDR3 is TGTGCCAGCAGCCCTAGACAGGGGGGGTCTACAGATACGCAGTATTTT. It yields the protein CASSPRQGGSTDTQYF. Looking up the rest from reference TRBV7-2 and TRBJ2-3 gives the full variable domain: GAGVSQSPSNKVTEKGKDVELRCDPISGHTALYWYRQSLGQGLEFLIYFQGNSAPDKSGLPSDRFSAERTGGSVSTLTIQRTQQEDSAVYLCASSPRQGGSTDTQYFGPGTRLTVL.

The chain has TRBV4-2 and TRBJ1-2, with D hard to call. Trimming cost V 0 bases and J 3 bases, with 11 bases left between them. The CDR3 has 15 residues. Per germline, CDR1 LGHNA and CDR2 YNFKEQ. The CDR3 bases are TGTGCCAGCAGCCAAGACAGGCAGGTTCACTATGGCTACACCTTC. The encoded protein is CASSQDRQVHYGYTF.

This clone has a handful of counts. This chain joins TRBV6-6 and TRBJ1-1; D perhaps matches TRBD1 (6 bases). Per germline, CDR1 MNHNY and CDR2 SVGAGI (reference sequence). This CDR3 comprises 15 residues. With 0 bases removed from V and 5 bases from J, the gap between germline ends came to 13 bases. The chain's CDR3 is CASSYSKRGWTEAFF. In DNA, the CDR3 is TGTGCCAGCAGTTACTCGAAGAGGGGGTGGACTGAAGCTTTCTTT.

The sample holds a few counts of this clone. The V call is TRBV6-6, the J call TRBJ1-1; D is undetermined. The CDR3 has 15 residues. The germline V and J ends were trimmed by 2 bases and 0 bases, with 10 bases remaining between them. From germline, CDR1 is MNHNY and CDR2 SVGAGI (reference sequence). CDR3 loop: CASSYPTTVNTEAFF. Here the CDR3 DNA reads TGTGCCAGCAGTTACCCTACAACAGTGAACACTGAAGCTTTCTTT.

This clone was seen at least ten times. This chain uses TRBV11-2 with TRBJ2-3; D is possibly TRBD2 (7 bases). Trimming took 6 bases from V and 1 from J, leaving 23 bases between them. The germline V gene has CDR1 SGHAT and CDR2 FQNNGV. This CDR3 is 18 amino acids long. The CDR3 bases are TGTGCCAGCAGGACGAGGGCGGGGGCCTCCACAGGCACAGATACGCAGTATTTT. It translates to CASRTRAGASTGTDTQYF.

The V call is TRBV19, the J call TRBJ1-1; 7 bases fit TRBD1. Germline V gives CDR1 LNHDA, CDR2 SQIVND (reference sequence). The CDR3 has 15 residues. V was pared by 5 bases and J by 0 bases, with 6 bases of the junction left unmatched. CDR3 in DNA: TGTGCCAGTAGTGGCAGGCAGGGGGTGAACACTGAAGCTTTCTTT. It codes for CASSGRQGVNTEAFF.

The sample holds a few counts of this clone. This chain connects TRBV5-1 to TRBJ2-5; the match to TRBD2 covers 15 bases. The V segment lost 5 bases and the J segment 2 bases; nucleotides outside the gene matches: 16. The CDR3 contains 20 residues. CDR1 and CDR2 (germline): SGHRS, YFSETQ. CDR3 protein: CASSRTSGGAGQLGQETQYF. CDR3 bases: TGCGCCAGCAGTAGGACTAGCGGGGGGGCCGGCCAGCTCGGGCAAGAGACCCAGTACTTC. Using reference TRBV5-1 and TRBJ2-5 for the parts outside the CDR3, the full variable domain is KAGVTQTPRYLIKTRGQQVTLSCSPISGHRSVSWYQQTPGQGLQFLFEYFSETQRNKGNFPGRFSGRQFSNSRSEMNVSTLELGDSALYLCASSRTSGGAGQLGQETQYFGPGTRLLVL.

J is TRBJ2-7 and V is TRBV7-2; 8 nucleotides match TRBD1. V lost 3 bases to trimming and J lost 2 bases; unmatched junction nucleotides: 3. Germline loops: CDR1 SGHTA, CDR2 FQGNSA. This CDR3 spans 14 amino acids. CDR3 sequence (DNA): TGTGCCAGCAGCTTCGGACAGGGAACCTACGAGCAGTACTTC. It encodes CASSFGQGTYEQYF.

This clone was picked up a small number of times. The V and J genes are TRBV30 and TRBJ1-6; D is unresolved. CDR1 and CDR2 from the germline V gene are GTSNPN and SVGIG (reference sequence). The CDR3 length is 13 residues. V lost 4 bases and J 7 bases, leaving 11 bases between the germline ends. The CDR3: CAWMAGSNSPLHF. For the CDR3, the DNA is TGTGCCTGGATGGCCGGGTCAAATTCACCCCTCCACTTT.

The rearrangement links TRBV23-1 to TRBJ2-5, with D perhaps matching TRBD1 (6 bases). TRBV23-1 is recorded as an ORF, its role being uncertain. Trimming pared 3 bases from V and 5 bases from J, leaving 22 bases between. This CDR3 comprises 17 residues. The CDR3 is CASSQPHPTGTRETQYF. In DNA form, the CDR3 reads TGCGCCAGCAGTCAGCCCCACCCTACAGGGACGAGGGAGACCCAGTACTTC.

The chain carries TRBV28 and TRBJ1-6; possibly TRBD1 for D (6 bases). This CDR3 has 17 amino acids. CDR1 and CDR2 from the germline V gene are MDHEN and SYDVKM. V lost 6 bases and J 9 bases, leaving 24 bases between the germline ends. CDR3 residues: CASSLINQGITSSPLHF. The CDR3 region has the DNA TGTGCCAGCAGCCTGATAAATCAGGGGATCACAAGTTCACCCCTCCACTTT.